This TCR beta chain originates from a study of CD8 T cells in ankylosing spondylitis. Each CDR3 protein is one row after TCRdb ran MiXCR on the 5' RACE reads. The repertoire consists of about 390,000 distinct CDR3 sequences, with more than 20% occurring once and the leading ten covering roughly 16%. This clonotype was seen a few times. Its cognate antigen is unknown. Study outcomes and limitations: Fewer than 10 highly homologous variants made up a TCR beta motif that seemed to typify ankylosing spondylitis blood.

Trimming pared 6 bases from V and 9 bases from J, leaving 6 bases between. The CDR3 spans 9 residues. The germline V gene has CDR1 KGHSH and CDR2 LQKENI. The V and J genes are TRBV18 and TRBJ2-7; D is unresolved. Sequencing was carried out using blood, either unsorted or a sorted T cell fraction (not recorded which). The receptor comes from a male donor with ankylosing spondylitis. In DNA, the CDR3 is TGTGCCAGCTCTCCGTGGCAGTACTTC. This translates into CASSPWQYF.